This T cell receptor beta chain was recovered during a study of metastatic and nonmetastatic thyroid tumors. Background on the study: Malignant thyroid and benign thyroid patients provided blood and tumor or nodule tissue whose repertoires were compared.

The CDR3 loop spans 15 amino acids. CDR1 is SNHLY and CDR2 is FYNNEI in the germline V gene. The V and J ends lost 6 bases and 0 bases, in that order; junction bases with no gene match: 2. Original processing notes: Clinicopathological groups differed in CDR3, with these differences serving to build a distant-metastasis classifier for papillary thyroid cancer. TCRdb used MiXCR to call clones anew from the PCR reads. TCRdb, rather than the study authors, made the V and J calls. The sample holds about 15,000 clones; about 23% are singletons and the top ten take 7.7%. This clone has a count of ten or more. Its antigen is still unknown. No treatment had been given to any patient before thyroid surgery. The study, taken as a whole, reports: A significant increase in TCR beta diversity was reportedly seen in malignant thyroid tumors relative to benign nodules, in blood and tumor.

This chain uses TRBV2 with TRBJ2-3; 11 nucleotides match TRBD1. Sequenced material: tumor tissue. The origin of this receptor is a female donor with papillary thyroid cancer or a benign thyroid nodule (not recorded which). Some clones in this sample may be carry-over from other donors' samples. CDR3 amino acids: CASRDRGHSTDTQYF. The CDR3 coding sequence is TGTGCCAGCAGGGACAGGGGGCACAGCACAGATACGCAGTATTTT.